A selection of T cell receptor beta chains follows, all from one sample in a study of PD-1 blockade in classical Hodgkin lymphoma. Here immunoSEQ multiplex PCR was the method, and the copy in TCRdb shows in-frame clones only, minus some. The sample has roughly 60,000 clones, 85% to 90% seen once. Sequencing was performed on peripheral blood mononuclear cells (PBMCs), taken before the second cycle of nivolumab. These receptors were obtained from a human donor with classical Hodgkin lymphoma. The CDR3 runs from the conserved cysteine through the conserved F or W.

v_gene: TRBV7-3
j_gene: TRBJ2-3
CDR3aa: CASSPGQGSTDTQYF

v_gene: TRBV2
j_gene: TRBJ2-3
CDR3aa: CASVELAGVTDTQYF

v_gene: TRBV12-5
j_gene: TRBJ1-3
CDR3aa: CASGFIVGTGNTIYF

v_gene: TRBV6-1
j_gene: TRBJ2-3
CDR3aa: CASSGRLAENSDTQYF

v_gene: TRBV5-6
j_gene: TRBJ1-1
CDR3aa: CASSPRRDSWTEAFF

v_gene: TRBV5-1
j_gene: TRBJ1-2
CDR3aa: CASSLTPGVYGYTF

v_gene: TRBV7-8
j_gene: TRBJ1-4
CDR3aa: CASSLGPGEKLFF

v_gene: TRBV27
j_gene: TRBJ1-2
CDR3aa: CASRGQGILASDYGYTF

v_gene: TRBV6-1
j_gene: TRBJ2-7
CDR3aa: CASSWAYEQYF

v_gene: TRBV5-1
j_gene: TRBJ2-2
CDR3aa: CASSLVMGIGELFF

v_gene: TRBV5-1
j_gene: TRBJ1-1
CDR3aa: CASSLAPGVNTEAFF

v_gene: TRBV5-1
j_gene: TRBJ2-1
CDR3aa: CASSSTSGGAGDEQFF

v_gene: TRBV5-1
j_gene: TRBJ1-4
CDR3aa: CASSLFGGRNEKLFF

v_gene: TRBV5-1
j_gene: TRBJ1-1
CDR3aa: CASSLGDRGINTEAFF

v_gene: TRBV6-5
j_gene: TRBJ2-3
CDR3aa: CASRKLADPFTQYF

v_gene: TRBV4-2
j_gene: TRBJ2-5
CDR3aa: CASSQAQTSGLETQYF